The rows below give T cell receptor beta chains drawn from one sample of a study of molecular identifiers for immune sequencing clone quantification. TCRdb ran MiXCR on the PCR reads and lists one entry per CDR3 protein. The data contain about 510,000 distinct CDR3 sequences, roughly 23% of them seen just once; the ten biggest clones take up approximately 0.84%. The sequenced sample consisted of naive CD8+ T cells from blood, with Jurkat cell RNA spiked in. The receptors were gathered from a human donor in good health. Some libraries in this study had Jurkat cell RNA spiked in. The CDR3 runs from the conserved cysteine through the conserved F or W.

j_call v_call cdr3_aa
TRBJ2-1 TRBV4-3 CASSLKQGFEQFF
TRBJ1-6 TRBV27 CASSPRVGSRETYNSPLRF
TRBJ1-1 TRBV5-3 CASGDKTGSTEAFF
TRBJ2-3 TRBV10-3 CATRTEGQGDPDTQYF
TRBJ2-5 TRBV24-1 CATSGVEGETQYF
TRBJ2-7 TRBV24-1 CATSEPTGEQYF
TRBJ2-1 TRBV21-1 CASSKAPGLAGVNEQFF
TRBJ1-4 TRBV13 CASSSGRGKLFF
TRBJ2-3 TRBV18 CASSNPGVRPDTQYF
TRBJ2-2 TRBV29-1 CSVVVSGRGGELFF
TRBJ2-2 TRBV2 CASSEAKGSRVRAGELFF
TRBJ2-3 TRBV6-5 CASSYFSGTGTQYF
TRBJ1-1 TRBV12-3/TRBV12-4 CASRGDTEAFF
TRBJ1-1 TRBV7-9 CASSPTPGARGEAFF
TRBJ1-3 TRBV6-1 CASKTGQYSGNTVYF
TRBJ2-7 TRBV30 CAWSSSGRYEQYF
TRBJ2-1 TRBV5-1 CASSPGTSGRAPYNEQFF
TRBJ2-6 TRBV7-3 CASSPSSRGASGANALTF
TRBJ1-5 TRBV12-3/TRBV12-4 CASSPDRGREPQHF
TRBJ2-1 TRBV4-3 CASSQQFSGAAYNEQFF
TRBJ2-7 TRBV28 CASSPRENEQYF
TRBJ1-1 TRBV27 CAAGIPEAFF
TRBJ2-2 TRBV7-9 CASSLDRTSTGELFF
TRBJ2-1 TRBV7-3 CAGSTGTGYNEQFF
TRBJ2-1 TRBV7-2 CASSTTSGGYNEQFF
TRBJ1-1 TRBV5-5 CASSSMNLRSMNTEAFF
TRBJ2-5 TRBV3-1 CASSQKETQYF
TRBJ2-2 TRBV6-2/TRBV6-3 CATEKDTGELFF
TRBJ2-7 TRBV3-1 CASSPSTSGRALSYEQYF
TRBJ2-7 TRBV29-1 CSVRTGAYEQYF
TRBJ2-4 TRBV19 CASTSGVAKNIQYF
TRBJ2-5 TRBV6-2/TRBV6-3 CASRLQGGETQYF
TRBJ2-1 TRBV30 CAWRPPGLAEYNEQFF
TRBJ1-4 TRBV5-5 CASRLGPLSVTTNEKLFF
TRBJ2-2 TRBV10-3 CAISEYGTGLSSGELFF
TRBJ2-7 TRBV4-3 CASSQDRGVTGEQYF
TRBJ2-2 TRBV3-1 CASSPAGTGLTGELFF
TRBJ2-7 TRBV6-2/TRBV6-3 CASSYSSREGPHEQYF
TRBJ2-7 TRBV5-6 CASSQGLAESYEQYF
TRBJ2-3 TRBV7-9 CTSSLSFF
TRBJ2-1 TRBV4-2 CASSQDLASGRNEQFF
TRBJ1-1 TRBV7-9 CASSLEITERNTEAFF
TRBJ2-3 TRBV28 CASSLILGTDTQYF
TRBJ2-2 TRBV7-6 CASSILAGGIGGELFF
TRBJ2-1 TRBV4-3 CASSQDGGGTYNEQFF
TRBJ2-7 TRBV5-4 CASSFRGGQSSYEQYF
TRBJ2-5 TRBV7-9 CASSLASVQTQYF
TRBJ2-7 TRBV6-2/TRBV6-3 CASSLAGGGLYEQYF
TRBJ2-3 TRBV7-6 CAGSSPAESTDTQYF
TRBJ2-7 TRBV10-2 CASSDRLAGGREQYF
TRBJ1-4 TRBV5-6 CASSLGQGWSNEKLFF
TRBJ2-3 TRBV9 CASSVASLAISTDTQYF
TRBJ1-1 TRBV20-1 CSARDPQQPEAFF
TRBJ2-5 TRBV5-4 CASSGRDNQETQYF
TRBJ2-7 TRBV2 CPSSGGDGDHEQYF